This entry concerns a single T cell receptor beta chain. Its target is not known. The data are from a study of cytomegalovirus exposure and HLA in healthy donors. Notes on the study in general: Later analysis associated a missense DCLRE1C variant with TCR beta V- and J-gene trimming. There were three CMV-associated chains whose specificity for CMV antigens was confirmed in vitro. Data from an earlier analysis indicated that most TCR beta V segments were productive either about 90% or about 30% of the time.

The study ran its PCR with 60 Vbeta and 13 Jbeta primers. Profiling relied on immunoSEQ multiplex PCR, and the TCRdb table lists in-frame clones only, not all of them. The table includes 90,000 to 120,000 clones, roughly 73% detected once. CDR1 and CDR2 from the germline V gene are SGDLS and YYNGEE. Trimming pared 0 bases from V and 16 bases from J, leaving 14 bases between. The CDR3 is 12 amino acids. This sequence was found in a man younger than 45 in good health and CMV-seronegative. The source material was PBMCs. The V call is TRBV9, the J call TRBJ2-1, with a possible D match to TRBD1 (6 bases). CDR3 DNA sequence: TGTGCCAGCAGCGTAGGGGGGCCTCTCATTTTCTTC. Amino acids: CASSVGGPLIFF.